One and the same sample provided the 27 T cell receptor beta chains below, sequenced in a study of blood T cells in healthy people across ages (dated by TCRdb to the mid-2010s). Library construction relied on 5' RACE. Sequencer: Illumina HiSeq 2500. The second PCR ran for about 7 to 11 cycles and used a J-beta primer mix along with a sample-barcoded 5' primer. TCRdb reprocessing: public reads trimmed at Q25 with fastp, clones called with MiXCR, in-frame beta chains kept. Rows with a matching CDR3 protein are joined into one entry that keeps the most common DNA and genes. Present in this sample are approximately 730,000 distinct CDR3 sequences, around half of which were seen just once. The ten most abundant clones make up 40% to 50% of the sample. Sequencing was carried out using blood. These receptor sequences come from a man older than 75 in good health.

V and J are TRBV25-1 and TRBJ1-2, with a possible D match to TRBD1 (6 bases). This CDR3 region has 13 residues. V was pared by 3 bases and J by 6 bases, with 11 bases between. CDR1 and CDR2 (germline): MGHDK, SYGVNS. CDR3 sequence: CASSDYRVNGYTF. CDR3 in DNA: TGTGCCAGCAGTGATTACAGGGTTAATGGCTACACCTTC.

The chain has TRBV3-1 and TRBJ2-7; 8 bases align to TRBD1. CDR3 length: 15 amino acids. J lost 3 bases, V lost 5 bases, and 9 bases had no gene match. Germline V CDR1 and CDR2: LGHDT, YNNKEL (reference sequence). CDR3 DNA sequence: TGTGCCAGCAGCTTACGGACAGGGTCCTTCTACGAGCAGTACTTC. This sequence encodes CASSLRTGSFYEQYF.

This clonotype has only a few counts. The V and J genes are TRBV7-3 and TRBJ2-1; D is tentatively TRBD1 or TRBD2 (5 bases each). The germline V gene encodes CDR1 SGHTA and CDR2 FQGTGA. The CDR3 is made up of 15 amino acids. With 5 bases removed from V and 7 bases from J, the gap between germline ends came to 18 bases. CDR3 sequence (DNA): TGTGCCAGCAGCCGTCAGGGAACAACGGGAAATGAGCAGTTCTTC. The encoded protein is CASSRQGTTGNEQFF.

This rearrangement joins TRBV5-1 to TRBJ2-2; 12 bases match TRBD2. The CDR3 length is 18 residues. V lost 0 bases and J lost 4; bases outside the gene matches: 7. Per germline, CDR1 SGHRS and CDR2 YFSETQ. The CDR3: CASSLVASGRAATGELFF. The CDR3 bases are TGCGCCAGCAGCTTGGTGGCTAGCGGGAGGGCCGCCACCGGGGAGCTGTTTTTT.

The gene calls are TRBV10-3 and TRBJ2-3, with D perhaps being TRBD1 or TRBD2 (6 bases each). The CDR3 consists of 12 residues. Trimming took off 6 bases at V and 7 bases at J, with 11 bases between the two ends. Germline CDR1 is ENHRY and CDR2 is SYGVKD. CDR3 region: CAIRGGGNTQYF. The DNA of the CDR3 is TGTGCCATCAGAGGGGGAGGAAATACGCAGTATTTT.

This clonotype was seen a few times. This chain joins TRBV9 and TRBJ1-1, with D possibly matching TRBD1 (5 bases). This CDR3 has 12 residues. The V and J ends lost 7 bases and 3 bases respectively, with 10 bases between them. CDR1 is SGDLS, CDR2 YYNGEE, per germline. CDR3 amino acids: CASSIGDTEAFF. CDR3 sequence (DNA): TGTGCCAGCTCCATAGGGGACACTGAAGCTTTCTTT.

This clonotype appeared a single time. This chain links TRBV14 with TRBJ2-1, with D perhaps matching TRBD2 (6 bases). This CDR3 spans 17 amino acids. Trimming removed 1 base from V and 8 bases from J, with 21 bases in between. The germline gives CDR1 SGHDN, CDR2 FVKESK. The CDR3 loop is CASSQGREASSRDEQFF. CDR3 in DNA: TGTGCCAGCAGCCAAGGGAGGGAAGCTAGCAGTCGCGATGAGCAGTTCTTC.

This clonotype showed up just a few times. This sequence joins TRBV29-1 and TRBJ2-6, with D perhaps TRBD1 or TRBD2 (6 bases each). The germline CDR1 and CDR2 sequences are SQVTM and ANQGSEA. CDR3 size: 16 residues. Trimming pared 6 bases from V and 3 bases from J, leaving 18 bases between. CDR3 bases: TGCAGCGTCAAATCGACGGGGGCGGGTGGGGCCAACGTCCTGACTTTC. Protein: CSVKSTGAGGANVLTF. The whole variable domain, filled in from reference TRBV29-1 and TRBJ2-6, reads SAVISQKPSRDICQRGTSLTIQCQVDSQVTMMFWYRQQPGQSLTLIATANQGSEATYESGFVIDKFPISRPNLTFSTLTVSNMSPEDSSIYLCSVKSTGAGGANVLTFGAGSRLTVL.

This clonotype has a count of ten or more. The gene calls are TRBV5-6 and TRBJ2-4, with TRBD1 matching 12 bases. Germline V gives CDR1 SGHDT, CDR2 YYEEEE. There are 13 residues in the CDR3. V was clipped by 7 bases and J by 8 bases; unmatched bases: 4. The DNA of the CDR3 is TGTGCCAGCGGGACAGGGGGCTTTGACATTCAGTACTTC. This translates into CASGTGGFDIQYF.

This clonotype was seen more than once but under ten times. The J gene is TRBJ2-7, the V gene TRBV6-1; 7 nucleotides agree with TRBD2. The CDR3 has 16 residues. Germline CDR1 reads MNHNS; CDR2 reads SASEGT. Trimming removed 4 bases from V and 1 base from J; junction bases left unmatched: 10. This chain's CDR3 is CASSALSGGASYEQYF. The CDR3 DNA reads as TGTGCCAGCAGTGCCCTCTCGGGGGGAGCTTCCTACGAGCAGTACTTC.

This clonotype showed up just a few times. CDR3 sequence reads: CASSTGASGGYTF. The CDR3 bases are TGCGCCAGCTCGACAGGGGCGTCAGGTGGCTACACCTTC. The V gene is TRBV5-1, the J gene TRBJ1-2; 8 bases align to TRBD1. V lost 7 bases to trimming and J lost 7 bases; unmatched junction nucleotides: 9. Germline lookup yields CDR1 SGHRS and CDR2 YFSETQ. The CDR3 runs to 13 residues.

This clonotype was detected a few times. The chain employs TRBV20-1 and TRBJ1-2; D unresolved. V lost 0 bases and J 2 bases, leaving 13 bases between the germline ends. CDR3 length: 15 residues. Germline CDR1 reads DFQATT; CDR2 reads SNEGSKA (reference sequence). This CDR3 is CSARDPLVGNYGYTF. As DNA, the CDR3 is TGCAGTGCTAGAGATCCCCTAGTGGGGAACTATGGCTACACCTTC.

This sequence joins TRBV2 and TRBJ1-4; 7 bases align to TRBD1. J gave up 4 bases and V 6 bases, and 5 bases lay outside the gene matches. From germline, CDR1 is SNHLY and CDR2 FYNNEI. CDR3 length: 14 residues. CDR3 region: CASRKGAINEKLFF. As DNA, the CDR3 is TGTGCCAGCAGGAAGGGGGCGATTAATGAAAAACTGTTTTTT. The entire variable domain, with the rest obtained from reference TRBV2 and TRBJ1-4, is as follows: EPEVTQTPSHQVTQMGQEVILRCVPISNHLYFYWYRQILGQKVEFLVSFYNNEISEKSEIFDDQFSVERPDGSNFTLKIRSTKLEDSAMYFCASRKGAINEKLFFGSGTQLSVL.

CDR3: CASSPGLAVDRYAYF. In DNA form, the CDR3 reads TGTGCCAGCTCGCCCGGACTAGCGGTGGACAGATACGCGTATTTT. The V and J genes are TRBV18 and TRBJ2-3, with 10 bases lining up with TRBD2. CDR3 length equals 15 residues. Germline trimming cut 6 bases from V and 14 bases from J; bases unmatched to any gene: 17. CDR1 KGHSH and CDR2 LQKENI come from the germline V gene.

At least ten counts were recorded for this clonotype. The chain carries TRBV29-1 and TRBJ2-2; D gene unclear. V lost 4 bases to trimming and J lost 8 bases, with 14 bases between them. Germline assignment: CDR1 SQVTM and CDR2 ANQGSEA. The CDR3 loop spans 13 amino acids. Here the CDR3 DNA reads TGCAGCGTTGGCCAAACTAATCGGGGGGAGCTGTTTTTT. Translated: CSVGQTNRGELFF.

With respect to this clonotype: A much larger clone lies one base from this, so it may be a read error. The CDR3 loop reads CASGDLCEQYF. The CDR3 coding sequence is TGTGCCAGCGGAGATCTCTGCGAGCAGTACTTC. The chain combines TRBV12-3 or TRBV12-4 with TRBJ2-7; D uncertain. This CDR3 has 11 residues. Between the trimmed V and J ends, which lost 8 bases and 6 bases, there was a span of 11 bases.

The V and J genes are TRBV7-2 and TRBJ2-3; the D call may be TRBD1 or TRBD2 (5 bases each). With 5 bases removed from V and 14 bases from J, the gap between germline ends came to 26 bases. CDR3 length: 15 residues. In germline, CDR1 is SGHTA, CDR2 FQGNSA. CDR3 nucleotide sequence: TGTGCCAGCAGCGCCGGGACCACTCCACACAGAGACGCGTATTTT. Protein: CASSAGTTPHRDAYF.

The V call is TRBV2, the J call TRBJ2-1; D is undetermined. The CDR3 contains 13 residues. V was pared by 7 bases and J by 6 bases, with 13 bases between. The germline gives CDR1 SNHLY, CDR2 FYNNEI. CDR3 in amino acids: CASIWLPGNEQFF. CDR3 coding DNA: TGTGCCAGCATTTGGCTACCAGGCAATGAGCAGTTCTTC.

This clonotype was counted once. This chain uses TRBV4-2 with TRBJ1-4; TRBD1 might be the D (5 bases). The CDR3 is 16 residues long. Trimming stripped 1 base from V and 8 bases from J, with 17 bases between. CDR1 and CDR2 (germline): LGHNA, YNFKEQ. CDR3 residues: CASSQGGGLGEEKLFF. In nucleotides, the CDR3 is TGTGCCAGCAGCCAAGGGGGGGGGTTGGGGGAAGAAAAACTGTTTTTT.

The chain uses TRBV7-9 and TRBJ2-7, with D possibly matching TRBD1 (6 bases). The V end was cut by 5 bases, the J end by 2 bases, with 13 bases between. The CDR3 sequence is 14 residues long. Germline V gene lookup returns CDR1 SEHNR and CDR2 FQNEAQ (reference sequence). CDR3 DNA: TGTGCCAGCAGCAACCGGGACACTACCTACGAGCAGTACTTC. Translated, it gives CASSNRDTTYEQYF.

This clonotype turned up a few times. The chain recombines TRBV15 with TRBJ2-7, with TRBD1 matching 7 bases. V lost 5 bases and J lost 3; bases outside the gene matches: 4. The CDR3 loop spans 13 amino acids. Per the germline V gene, CDR1 is LNHNV and CDR2 is YYDKDF (reference sequence). The CDR3 bases are TGTGCCACCAGCCAGGGACAGATCTACGAGCAGTACTTC. Encoded protein: CATSQGQIYEQYF.

This clonotype has only a few counts. This chain links TRBV5-1 with TRBJ2-1; tentatively, D is TRBD1 or TRBD2 (5 bases each). V was pared by 4 bases and J by 15 bases, with 14 bases between. This CDR3 region has 11 residues. The germline V gene has CDR1 SGHRS and CDR2 YFSETQ. The chain's CDR3 is CASSALGDLFF. In nucleotides, the CDR3 is TGCGCCAGCAGCGCACTAGGGGACCTGTTCTTC.

The chain is built from TRBV29-1 and TRBJ1-2; D remains ambiguous. V lost 0 bases, J lost 8 bases, and 16 bases lay in between. This CDR3 is 14 amino acids long. Germline CDR1 SQVTM, CDR2 ANQGSEA. For the CDR3, the DNA is TGCAGCGTTGAAGACCCGTCCACGGTGAGGGGCTACACCTTC. It codes for CSVEDPSTVRGYTF.

The V gene is TRBV21-1, the J gene TRBJ1-1; TRBD1 is the table's D call and was not checked against the DNA. TRBV21-1 is flagged as a pseudogene. This CDR3 is 13 amino acids long. CDR3 nucleotides: TGTGCCAGCAGCCCCTGGACAGGCTACGAAGCTTTCTTT. It specifies CASSPWTGYEAFF.

The chain has TRBV7-2 and TRBJ2-7; D remains ambiguous. Trimming pared 5 bases from V and 6 bases from J, leaving 11 bases between. CDR3 length: 12 amino acids. Germline V lookup: CDR1 SGHTA, CDR2 FQGNSA. CDR3 bases: TGTGCCAGCAGCCTCAACGCCTGCGAGCAGTACTTC. Its protein product is CASSLNACEQYF.

The rearrangement links TRBV6-5 to TRBJ2-7, with 9 nucleotides matching TRBD2. The germline V gene has CDR1 MNHEY and CDR2 SVGAGI. This CDR3 is built from 14 residues. Trimming at V came to 7 bases and at J to 3 bases, leaving 7 bases not matched to a gene. The CDR3 DNA is TGTGCCAGCAATCCCGGGACTAGCCTCTACGAGCAGTACTTC. Translation: CASNPGTSLYEQYF.

The chain recombines TRBV10-3 with TRBJ2-7; 7 positions match TRBD1. The J segment lost 2 bases and the V segment lost 6 bases, leaving 4 bases of the junction unmatched. Germline V gene sequence: CDR1 ENHRY, CDR2 SYGVKD. The CDR3 runs to 13 residues. This CDR3 is CAIRKTGTYEQYF. CDR3 nucleotide sequence: TGTGCCATCAGAAAGACAGGGACCTACGAGCAGTACTTC.